This TCR beta chain was sequenced for a study of blood T cell repertoires in COVID-19. Study at large: Acute and convalescent COVID-19 specimens originated in the United States, Italy and Spain. Sample material is recorded as cDNA or gDNA derived from T cells, B-cell-depleted T cells, or PBMCs.

Per the original methods: Quantification of nucleated cells was approximated via reference gene primer amplification. Produced via immunoSEQ multiplex PCR; TCRdb's table is partial and in-frame only. The V and J calls and clone size come from that table; D and trimming were worked out from the DNA. The top ten clones hold under 9.5% of a sample with 45,000 to 50,000 clones, roughly nine tenths of them seen once. Germline lookup yields CDR1 MNHNY and CDR2 SVGAGI (reference sequence). Trimming removed 0 bases at V and 6 bases at J, with 9 bases between. This CDR3 region has 14 residues. This clone showed up just once.

The sequence came from a human donor in a cohort sampled during active COVID-19. J is TRBJ1-5 and V is TRBV6-6; D not resolved. Sequenced material: peripheral blood. The CDR3 coding sequence is TGTGCCAGCAGTTACTCGACGTCGGGTCAGCCCCAGCATTTT. Its translation is CASSYSTSGQPQHF.